The 22 T cell receptor beta chains below were found in one sample sequenced in a study of spatial heterogeneity in lung cancer. General study results and limits: For expanded intratumoral alpha and beta TCRs, counts tracked tumor mutation counts.

TCRdb used MiXCR to reprocess the 5' RACE reads, holding one entry per CDR3 protein. The sample consists of over 15,000 distinct CDR3 sequences, 5.5% to 6.5% of them appearing once. Regarding time point: sample taken at primary tumor resection. No antigen has been assigned to these receptors. This sample comprised lung tumor tissue, obtained at surgery. These receptors were collected from a female donor with early-stage non-small cell lung cancer.

Concerning this clonotype: A much larger clone lies a single base off, so this may be a read error. Because this beta chain is a stray read in a library intended to capture alpha chains, its abundance should not be given much weight. The chain links TRBV18 to TRBJ2-3, with 10 bases identical to TRBD2. Germline assignment: CDR1 KGHSH and CDR2 LQKENI. The CDR3 is 16 residues long. V trimming: 2 bases; J trimming: 11 bases; junction bases outside the gene matches: 13. CDR3 nucleotides: TGTGCCAGCTCACCAAACCCCTCTAGCGGGAGTTTTGTGCAGTATTTT. It yields the protein CASSPNPSSGSFVQYF.

This clonotype was seen ten or more times. A library prepared for alpha chains yielded this beta chain as an off-target read; its size is of little meaning. V is TRBV5-1 and J is TRBJ1-1, with D unclear. The CDR3 runs to 17 residues. Deletions cut 0 bases from V and 4 bases from J, with 19 bases between. The V gene's germline CDR1 is SGHRS and CDR2 YFSETQ. The CDR3 region has the DNA TGCGCCAGCAGCTTGGCCCGTGACTCTTTTCGGGGCACTGAAGCTTTCTTT. Translation: CASSLARDSFRGTEAFF.

This clonotype was seen repeatedly, ten times or more. For a library built for alpha chains, this beta chain is a stray read; little rests on its size. The genes are TRBV7-2 and TRBJ1-3; D is perhaps TRBD1 (5 bases). This CDR3 has 16 residues. CDR1 SGHTA and CDR2 FQGNSA come from the germline V gene. Trimming removed 1 base from V and 0 bases from J, with 10 bases in between. CDR3 region: CASSLVQVFSGNTIYF. The CDR3 bases are TGTGCCAGCAGCTTAGTACAGGTTTTCTCTGGAAACACCATATATTTT.

This clonotype showed up many times. This beta chain is a stray sequence in a library constructed for alpha chains; its clone size is not meaningful. The chain carries TRBV7-2 and TRBJ1-1; perhaps TRBD1 as D (5 bases). This CDR3 comprises 14 residues. Germline V gives CDR1 SGHTA, CDR2 FQGNSA. Trimming took 8 bases from V and 5 from J, leaving 18 bases between them. CDR3 DNA: TGTGCCAGCTCACCGATGGGGGGACTTACTGAAGCTTTCTTT. Translated: CASSPMGGLTEAFF.

There are many counts of this clonotype. A library prepared for alpha chains yielded this beta chain as an off-target read; its size is of little meaning. This chain joins TRBV29-1 and TRBJ2-6; D is ambiguous. The CDR3 covers 13 residues. CDR1 is SQVTM, CDR2 ANQGSEA, per germline. V was trimmed by 5 bases and J by 3 bases, leaving 8 bases between them. CDR3 nucleotide sequence: TGCAGCGTTTCCCTTGGTGGGGCCAACGTCCTGACTTTC. This codes for CSVSLGGANVLTF.

This clonotype came up a few times. A library prepared for alpha chains yielded this beta chain as an off-target read; its size is of little meaning. J is TRBJ1-2 and V is TRBV11-2, with 9 bases aligning to TRBD1. Germline values: CDR1 SGHAT, CDR2 FQNNGV. V lost 5 bases, J lost 4 bases, and 11 bases stayed unmatched. The CDR3 extends over 16 amino acids. DNA for the CDR3: TGTGCCAGCAGCACGGGACAGGGTATGGGTGGCTATGGCTACACCTTC. Protein: CASSTGQGMGGYGYTF.

Worth noting for this clonotype: Within a library made for alpha chains, this beta chain is off target, and its count is uninformative. This chain uses TRBV2 with TRBJ2-1; D is perhaps TRBD1 or TRBD2 (5 bases each). Germline V gene lookup returns CDR1 SNHLY and CDR2 FYNNEI. Trimming cost V 6 bases and J 5 bases, with 11 bases left between them. The CDR3 spans 13 residues. DNA of the CDR3: TGTGCCAGCAGCCGGGACCGAGACAATGAGCAGTTCTTC. Protein product: CASSRDRDNEQFF.

This clonotype was seen many times. Because this beta chain is a stray read in a library intended to capture alpha chains, its abundance should not be given much weight. This chain links TRBV28 with TRBJ1-2; D might be TRBD1 (5 bases). CDR3 length equals 14 residues. Trimming removed 8 bases from V and 4 bases from J, with 17 bases in between. Germline loops: CDR1 MDHEN, CDR2 SYDVKM. The CDR3 loop is CASLGPTYAYGYTF. Written as DNA, the CDR3 is TGTGCCAGCTTGGGACCCACGTACGCCTATGGCTACACCTTC.

This clonotype has more than one count but fewer than ten. This beta chain came through as a stray read in a library set up for alpha chains, and its size says little. V is TRBV7-8 and J is TRBJ2-2; no reliable D call. The germline V gene has CDR1 SGHVS and CDR2 FQNEAQ. V was clipped by 6 bases and J by 0 bases, with 2 bases between them. This CDR3 has 12 amino acids. The CDR3 sequence: CASSANTGELFF. CDR3 bases: TGTGCCAGCAGTGCGAACACCGGGGAGCTGTTTTTT. The full variable domain, rest sourced from reference TRBV7-8 and TRBJ2-2, is GAGVSQSPRYKVAKRGQDVALRCDPISGHVSLFWYQQALGQGPEFLTYFQNEAQLDKSGLPSDRFFAERPEGSVSTLKIQRTQQEDSAVYLCASSANTGELFFGEGSRLTVL.

About this clonotype itself: A read error may be the cause here, since a much bigger clone is one base away. This beta chain is off target for a library built for alpha chains, so its abundance means little. The chain joins TRBV2 to TRBJ2-2; TRBD2 agrees at 13 bases. J was trimmed by 9 bases and V by 5 bases; bases with no gene match: 6. This CDR3 has 15 residues. The germline gives CDR1 SNHLY, CDR2 FYNNEI. CDR3: CASSPETSGRRELFF. The CDR3 nucleotides are TGTGCCAGCAGTCCCGAGACTAGCGGGAGGCGGGAGCTGTTTTTT.

This clonotype was detected ten times or more. A library made for alpha chains picked up this beta chain off target, so its size means little. The chain has TRBV5-1 and TRBJ2-5, with D possibly TRBD1 on 6 matching bases. Trimming took 2 bases from V and 5 from J, leaving 13 bases between them. Germline lookup yields CDR1 SGHRS and CDR2 YFSETQ. The CDR3 sequence is 14 residues long. This CDR3 is CASSLATGRETQYF. In DNA, the CDR3 is TGCGCCAGCAGCTTAGCCACAGGGCGGGAGACCCAGTACTTC.

The sample holds many counts of this clonotype. This beta chain is off target for a library built for alpha chains, so its abundance means little. The chain uses TRBV20-1 and TRBJ2-2; D is possibly TRBD1 (5 bases). The V gene lost 0 bases and the J gene lost 1 base, with 9 bases spanning the gap. The CDR3 contains 15 residues. In germline, CDR1 is DFQATT, CDR2 SNEGSKA (reference sequence). The CDR3 nucleotides read TGCAGTGCTAGAGATCGGCAGGGGAACACCGGGGAGCTGTTTTTT. Protein sequence: CSARDRQGNTGELFF.

This clonotype showed up many times. Within a library made for alpha chains, this beta chain is off target, and its count is uninformative. V and J are TRBV3-1 and TRBJ2-1, with 7 positions matching TRBD2. Germline trimming cut 0 bases from V and 6 bases from J; bases unmatched to any gene: 14. Germline CDR1 and CDR2: LGHDT and YNNKEL (reference sequence). The CDR3 contains 18 residues. CDR3 DNA sequence: TGTGCCAGCAGCCAAGAGATACCCCGGGACTATGCGACCAATGAGCAGTTCTTC. This gives the protein CASSQEIPRDYATNEQFF.

This clonotype has at least ten counts. A library made for alpha chains picked up this beta chain off target, so its size means little. This rearrangement joins TRBV6-5 to TRBJ2-2; D unresolved. The CDR3 sequence is 15 residues long. V was clipped by 0 bases and J by 6 bases, with 11 bases between them. The germline gives CDR1 MNHEY, CDR2 SVGAGI. The DNA of the CDR3 is TGTGCCAGCAGTTACTCGTGGCAGTCATCCGGGGAGCTGTTTTTT. Its protein product is CASSYSWQSSGELFF.

As for this clonotype: A library made for alpha chains picked up this beta chain off target, so its size means little. V and J are TRBV27 and TRBJ2-1; TRBD1 matches 8 bases. The junction had 11 bases not matched to a gene; V was cut back by 3 bases and J by 4 bases. The V gene's germline CDR1 is MNHEY and CDR2 SMNVEV (reference sequence). The CDR3 runs to 17 residues. CDR3 sequence reads: CASSLAGTGRPYNEQFF. The CDR3 DNA is TGTGCCAGCAGTTTGGCCGGGACAGGACGACCATACAATGAGCAGTTCTTC.

As concerns this clonotype: This beta chain is off target for a library built for alpha chains, so its abundance means little. The chain employs TRBV7-6 and TRBJ2-3; TRBD2 is a possible D gene (6 bases). This CDR3 has 16 residues. Germline V lookup: CDR1 SGHVS, CDR2 FNYEAQ. Trimming stripped 5 bases from V and 2 bases from J, with 17 bases between. The CDR3 loop reads CASSPREEELTDTQYF. The CDR3 nucleotides are TGTGCCAGCAGCCCAAGGGAGGAAGAGCTCACAGATACGCAGTATTTT.

This clonotype has at least ten counts. This beta chain turned up in a library designed for alpha chains; as an off-target read, its abundance says little. The chain couples TRBV20-1 to TRBJ1-2; no reliable D call. CDR3 size: 13 residues. Deletions cut 6 bases from V and 4 bases from J, with 15 bases between. The germline gives CDR1 DFQATT, CDR2 SNEGSKA (reference sequence). CDR3 nucleotide sequence: TGCAGTGCCAGGTGGCGTTCGCGCTATGGCTACACCTTC. It codes for CSARWRSRYGYTF.

As for this clonotype: Within a library made for alpha chains, this beta chain is off target, and its count is uninformative. This chain connects TRBV25-1 to TRBJ2-7; 9 positions match TRBD1. Germline-derived CDR1 and CDR2 are MGHDK and SYGVNS. V gave up 6 bases and J gave up 2 bases; unmatched junction bases: 8. CDR3 length: 15 residues. The DNA for the CDR3 is TGTGCCAGCAGGGATACCGGGACAGGGACCTACGAGCAGTACTTC. Its protein is CASRDTGTGTYEQYF.

By proportion, this clonotype is medium-sized (0.01 to 0.1%). Since it is a stray read in a library aimed at alpha chains, this beta chain has a size that is not meaningful. The rearrangement uses TRBV28 and TRBJ2-7; 7 bases are a match to TRBD1. CDR1 and CDR2 from the germline V gene are MDHEN and SYDVKM. J lost 2 bases, V lost 3 bases, and 4 bases had no gene match. CDR3 size: 14 residues. The DNA for the CDR3 is TGTGCCAGCAGTTTTGGGGACAGACCCTACGAGCAGTACTTC. Its translation: CASSFGDRPYEQYF.

This clonotype appeared many times. This beta chain lies outside the target of a library built for alpha chains; its clone size means little. This sequence joins TRBV10-3 and TRBJ1-5; D gene ambiguous. From germline, CDR1 is ENHRY and CDR2 SYGVKD. The CDR3 contains 14 residues. V lost 4 bases, J lost 0 bases, and 7 bases lay in between. The CDR3 reads CAISGTNSNQPQHF. In DNA, the CDR3 is TGTGCCATCAGTGGGACCAATAGCAATCAGCCCCAGCATTTT.

Details on this clonotype: Since the library was made to target alpha chains, this beta chain is a stray read and its abundance is not meaningful. The chain is built from TRBV7-2 and TRBJ2-7, with TRBD2 as a possible D gene (6 bases). The ends were cut back, 5 bases at V and 0 bases at J, with 11 bases in the middle. The CDR3 is 14 residues long. Looked up from germline, CDR1 is SGHTA and CDR2 is FQGNSA. The CDR3 is CASSTTRLSYEQYF. The CDR3, as DNA: TGTGCCAGCAGCACGACTAGGCTCTCCTACGAGCAGTACTTC.

The sample holds many counts of this clonotype. Within a library made for alpha chains, this beta chain is off target, and its count is uninformative. This chain uses TRBV27 with TRBJ2-5, with D perhaps TRBD2 (6 bases). V lost 7 bases to trimming and J lost 2 bases, with 14 bases between them. The CDR3 is made up of 14 amino acids. Germline CDR1 reads MNHEY; CDR2 reads SMNVEV (reference sequence). The CDR3 DNA reads as TGTGCCAGCACCCCACGGGGGTCTCAAGAGACCCAGTACTTC. It translates to CASTPRGSQETQYF.